A single T cell receptor beta chain is shown here with its context. These data belong to a study of blood T cell repertoires in COVID-19. The V segment lost 8 bases and the J segment 4 bases; nucleotides outside the gene matches: 6. The CDR3 length is 13 residues. TCRdb's table, derived via immunoSEQ multiplex PCR, lists solely in-frame clones and lacks some. The repertoire holds a few hundred thousand clones, with around 87% as singletons. The sample consisted of peripheral blood. The rearrangement links TRBV12-3 or TRBV12-4 to TRBJ2-3; 7 positions match TRBD2. The TCR sequence derives from a man younger than 35 with active or convalescent COVID-19. The CDR3 spells CASLPAGSDTQYF. CDR3 coding DNA: TGTGCCAGCCTACCAGCGGGGTCAGATACGCAGTATTTT.